Below are 2 T cell receptor beta chains sequenced from a single sample in a study of T cells expressing NK-cell markers. TCRdb reprocessed the 5' RACE reads, with one entry per CDR3 protein and no DNA. Its table lists 300,000 to 450,000 distinct CDR3 sequences. Sample: blood T cells: a sorted CD56 or NKG2C T cell subset, CD4+ or CD8+ T cells, or bulk PBMC T cells (not recorded which). These receptors were obtained from a man aged 18 to 69 in good health.

The chain links TRBV20-1 to TRBJ2-3. CDR1 is DFQATT, CDR2 SNEGSKA, per germline (reference sequence). The CDR3 runs 12 residues. The CDR3 sequence is CSAWRWTDTQYF.

V gene TRBV19 combines with J gene TRBJ1-6. This CDR3 region has 15 residues. The germline CDR1 and CDR2 sequences are LNHDA and SQIVND (reference sequence). The CDR3 loop is CASNLQSSYNSPLHF.